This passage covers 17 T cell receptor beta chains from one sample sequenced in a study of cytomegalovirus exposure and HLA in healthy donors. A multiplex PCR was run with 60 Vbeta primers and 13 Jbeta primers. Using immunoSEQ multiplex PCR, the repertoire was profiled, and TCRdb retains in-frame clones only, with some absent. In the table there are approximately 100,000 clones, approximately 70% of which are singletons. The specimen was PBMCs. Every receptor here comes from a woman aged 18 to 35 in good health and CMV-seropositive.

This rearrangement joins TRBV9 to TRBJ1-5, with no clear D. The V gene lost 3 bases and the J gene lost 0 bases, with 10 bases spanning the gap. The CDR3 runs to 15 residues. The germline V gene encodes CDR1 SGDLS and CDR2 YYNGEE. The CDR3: CASSARGVSNQPQHF. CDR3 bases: TGTGCCAGCAGCGCGCGAGGTGTTAGCAATCAGCCCCAGCATTTT.

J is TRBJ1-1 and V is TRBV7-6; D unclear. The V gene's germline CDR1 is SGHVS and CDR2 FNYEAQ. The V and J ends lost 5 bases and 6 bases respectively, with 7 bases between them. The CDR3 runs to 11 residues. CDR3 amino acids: CASSLPPEAFF. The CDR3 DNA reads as TGTGCCAGCAGCCTCCCCCCTGAAGCTTTCTTT.

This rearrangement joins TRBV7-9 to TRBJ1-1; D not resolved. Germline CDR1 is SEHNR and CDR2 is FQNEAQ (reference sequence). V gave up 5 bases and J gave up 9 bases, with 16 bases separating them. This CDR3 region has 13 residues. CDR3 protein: CASSHMIAMKAFF. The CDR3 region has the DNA TGTGCCAGCAGCCACATGATCGCCATGAAAGCTTTCTTT.

CDR3 sequence reads: CASSLRGGGYGYTF. Written as DNA, the CDR3 is TGTGCCAGCAGTTTACGTGGGGGGGGCTATGGCTACACCTTC. V usage is TRBV27 and J usage is TRBJ1-2, with D tentatively TRBD1 (5 bases). V lost 2 bases and J 4 bases, leaving 11 bases between the germline ends. Germline V gene lookup returns CDR1 MNHEY and CDR2 SMNVEV (reference sequence). The CDR3 has 14 amino acids.

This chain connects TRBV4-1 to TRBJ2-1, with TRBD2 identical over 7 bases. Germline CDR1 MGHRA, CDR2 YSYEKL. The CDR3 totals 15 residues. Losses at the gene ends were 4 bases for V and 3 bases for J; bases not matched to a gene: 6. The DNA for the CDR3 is TGCGCCAGCAGCCCTGGGAGGGGCGTCTACAATGAGCAGTTCTTC. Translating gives CASSPGRGVYNEQFF.

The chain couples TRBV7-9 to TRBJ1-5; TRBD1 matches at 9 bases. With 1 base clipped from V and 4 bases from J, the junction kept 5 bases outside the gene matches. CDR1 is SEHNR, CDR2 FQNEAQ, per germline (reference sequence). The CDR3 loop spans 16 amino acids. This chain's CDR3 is CASSLEGTGKNQPQHF. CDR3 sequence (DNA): TGTGCCAGCAGCTTAGAGGGGACAGGGAAAAATCAGCCCCAGCATTTT.

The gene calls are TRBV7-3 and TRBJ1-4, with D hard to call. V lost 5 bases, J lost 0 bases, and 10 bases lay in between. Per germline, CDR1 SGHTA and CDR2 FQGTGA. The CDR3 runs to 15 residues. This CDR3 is CASSPFYPTNEKLFF. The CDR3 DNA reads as TGTGCCAGCAGCCCTTTTTATCCAACTAATGAAAAACTGTTTTTT.

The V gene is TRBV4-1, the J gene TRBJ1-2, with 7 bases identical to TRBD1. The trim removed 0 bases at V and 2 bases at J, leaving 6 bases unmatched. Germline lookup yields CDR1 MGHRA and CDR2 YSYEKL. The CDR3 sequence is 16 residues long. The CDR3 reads CASSQDRGQNNYGYTF. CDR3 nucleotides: TGCGCCAGCAGCCAAGATAGGGGACAGAACAACTATGGCTACACCTTC.

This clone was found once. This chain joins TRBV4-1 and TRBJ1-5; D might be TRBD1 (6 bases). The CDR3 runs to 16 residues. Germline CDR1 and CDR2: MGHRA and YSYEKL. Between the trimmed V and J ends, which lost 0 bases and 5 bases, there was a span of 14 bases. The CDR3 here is CASSQDGRGPDQPQHF. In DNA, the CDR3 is TGCGCCAGCAGCCAAGACGGCAGGGGTCCCGATCAGCCCCAGCATTTT.

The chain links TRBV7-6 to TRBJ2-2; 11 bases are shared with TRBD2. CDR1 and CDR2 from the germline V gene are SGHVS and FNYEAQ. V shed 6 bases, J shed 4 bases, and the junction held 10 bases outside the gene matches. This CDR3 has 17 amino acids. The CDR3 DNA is TGTGCCAGCAGTCCCAGCGTTCTAGCGGGAGGCACCGGGGAGCTGTTTTTT. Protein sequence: CASSPSVLAGGTGELFF.

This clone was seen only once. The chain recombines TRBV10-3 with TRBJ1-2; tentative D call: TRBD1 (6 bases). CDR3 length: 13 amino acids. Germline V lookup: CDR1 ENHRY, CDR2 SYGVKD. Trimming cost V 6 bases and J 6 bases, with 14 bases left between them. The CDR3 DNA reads TGTGCCATCAGCCCGGACAGCGTCAATGGCTACACCTTC. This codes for CAISPDSVNGYTF.

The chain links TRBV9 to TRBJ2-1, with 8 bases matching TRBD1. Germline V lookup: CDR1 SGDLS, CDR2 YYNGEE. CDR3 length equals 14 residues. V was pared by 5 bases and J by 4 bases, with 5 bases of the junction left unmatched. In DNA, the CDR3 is TGTGCCAGCAGTTCCGGGACAGGTTACAATGAGCAGTTCTTC. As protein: CASSSGTGYNEQFF.

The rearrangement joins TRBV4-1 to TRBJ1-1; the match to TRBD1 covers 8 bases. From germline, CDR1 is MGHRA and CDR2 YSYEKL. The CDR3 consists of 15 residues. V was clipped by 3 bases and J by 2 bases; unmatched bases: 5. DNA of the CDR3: TGCGCCAGCAGCCAGTTTGGACAGGGAAACACTGAAGCTTTCTTT. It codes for CASSQFGQGNTEAFF.

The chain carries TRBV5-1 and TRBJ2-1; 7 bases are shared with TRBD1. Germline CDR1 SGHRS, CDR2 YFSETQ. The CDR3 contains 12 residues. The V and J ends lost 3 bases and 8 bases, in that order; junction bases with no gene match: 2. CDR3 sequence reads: CASSSTGYEQFF. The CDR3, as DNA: TGCGCCAGCAGCTCGACAGGGTATGAGCAGTTCTTC.

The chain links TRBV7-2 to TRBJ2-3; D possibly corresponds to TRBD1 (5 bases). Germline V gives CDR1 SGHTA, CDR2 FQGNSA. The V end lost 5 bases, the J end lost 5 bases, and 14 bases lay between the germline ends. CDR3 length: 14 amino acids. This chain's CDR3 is CASSRAGKRDTQYF. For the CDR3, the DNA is TGTGCCAGCAGCCGGGCAGGGAAAAGAGATACGCAGTATTTT.

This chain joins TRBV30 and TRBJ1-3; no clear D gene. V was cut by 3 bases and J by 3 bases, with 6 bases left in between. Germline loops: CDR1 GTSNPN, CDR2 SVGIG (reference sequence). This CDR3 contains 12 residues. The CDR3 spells CAWRVGGNTIYF. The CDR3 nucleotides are TGTGCCTGGAGGGTCGGTGGAAACACCATATATTTT.

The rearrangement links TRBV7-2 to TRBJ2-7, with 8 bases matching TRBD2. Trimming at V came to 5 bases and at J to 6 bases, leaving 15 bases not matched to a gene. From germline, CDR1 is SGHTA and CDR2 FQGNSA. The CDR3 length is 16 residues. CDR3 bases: TGTGCCAGCAGCCGAGGGGGGGCGGGAGGCGGAGGCGAGCAGTACTTC. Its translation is CASSRGGAGGGGEQYF.